This section outlines one T cell receptor (beta chain) sequence together with its context. The antigen remains undetermined. These data come from a study of siplizumab effects on memory and regulatory T cells. On the study more broadly: The study paired mixed lymphocyte reactions, running them with siplizumab at around 0.94 ug/mL or without drug. Study-level points and caveats: Confirmation was lacking for the suppressive function of proliferating Tregs derived from siplizumab cultures. Only a minority of proliferating CD4+ or CD8+ clones had an assignable naive or memory phenotype, with roughly 80-96% lacking one.

In the mixed lymphocyte reaction, cells were cocultured for 5 to 6 days at 37°C. Trimming stripped 3 bases from V and 5 bases from J, with 13 bases between. CDR1 is MNHNS, CDR2 SASEGT, per germline. The CDR3 is made up of 15 amino acids. Approximately 98,000 TCR templates per sample were assayed. Produced via immunoSEQ multiplex PCR; TCRdb's table is partial and in-frame only. This sample has 15,000 to 20,000 clones; 35% to 55% occur once, and the top ten carry around 5.1%. The sequence was obtained from a human donor in good health; the cells came from an allogeneic mixed lymphocyte reaction. What was sequenced was CFSE-low (dividing) CD4+ T cells sorted from an allogeneic mixed lymphocyte reaction. The rearrangement links TRBV6-1 to TRBJ1-4; the D is unclear. The CDR3 loop reads CASSDFGLANEKLFF. CDR3 DNA sequence: TGTGCCAGCAGTGACTTTGGGCTTGCCAATGAAAAACTGTTTTTT.